Each of the 21 T cell receptor beta chains below was sequenced from the same sample in a study of T-cell memory formation after mild COVID-19. TCRdb reanalysed the 5' RACE reads using MiXCR and keeps one entry per CDR3 protein. The sample has about 170,000 distinct CDR3 sequences, over 10% seen once. Sequencing was done on a sample of PBMCs or a T cell subset sorted from them (not recorded which). The receptors shown here come from a man younger than 35 who had mild COVID-19 (a few samples of this study predate the infection). Cell type and time point are not known.

DNA of the CDR3: TGTGCCAGCAGTGTTTTGGCGGGGGCAGAGACCCAGTACTTC. Its protein product is CASSVLAGAETQYF. The genes are TRBV6-1 and TRBJ2-5, with D perhaps matching TRBD2 (7 bases). This CDR3 spans 14 amino acids. Per germline, CDR1 MNHNS and CDR2 SASEGT. V lost 4 bases to trimming and J lost 4 bases, with 13 bases between them.

This clonotype was seen ten or more times. The J gene is TRBJ2-7, the V gene TRBV7-9; D gene ambiguous. Germline CDR1 SEHNR, CDR2 FQNEAQ (reference sequence). CDR3 size: 15 residues. The V end lost 3 bases, the J end lost 2 bases, and 14 bases lay between the germline ends. The CDR3 protein is CASSFGSLQTYEQYV. The CDR3 DNA follows: TGTGCCAGCAGCTTTGGGTCCTTACAGACCTACGAGCAGTACGTC.

This clonotype was detected ten times or more. V gene TRBV4-1 combines with J gene TRBJ2-5; perhaps TRBD2 as D (6 bases). This CDR3 is built from 18 residues. The germline V and J ends were trimmed by 0 bases and 2 bases, with 19 bases remaining between them. The germline V gene encodes CDR1 MGHRA and CDR2 YSYEKL. CDR3 sequence reads: CASSQEGGILGGQETQYF. The CDR3 nucleotides are TGCGCCAGCAGCCAAGAGGGGGGAATATTGGGTGGGCAAGAGACCCAGTACTTC.

This clonotype was observed many times. The chain links TRBV28 to TRBJ2-5; D unresolved. The germline V and J ends were trimmed by 3 bases and 2 bases, with 7 bases remaining between them. CDR3 length: 13 residues. Germline V gives CDR1 MDHEN, CDR2 SYDVKM. CDR3 coding DNA: TGTGCCAGCAGTTTCAGCGATCAAGAGACCCAGTACTTC. Translation gives CASSFSDQETQYF.

This clonotype was counted between two and nine times. The gene calls are TRBV7-2 and TRBJ1-3; D unresolved. The CDR3 runs to 16 residues. V was trimmed by 3 bases and J by 0 bases, leaving 12 bases between them. In germline, CDR1 is SGHTA, CDR2 FQGNSA. The DNA of the CDR3 is TGTGCCAGCAGCTTGACCGGGATCCGCTCTGGAAACACCATATATTTT. Encoded protein: CASSLTGIRSGNTIYF.

This clonotype has just a few counts. The V and J genes are TRBV7-9 and TRBJ1-4; TRBD1 agrees at 8 bases. The CDR3 contains 17 residues. Looked up from germline, CDR1 is SEHNR and CDR2 is FQNEAQ (reference sequence). The ends lost 8 bases at V and 2 bases at J; junction bases unmatched: 13. The chain's CDR3 is CASGFSGTGRTNEKLFF. In nucleotides, the CDR3 is TGTGCCAGCGGATTTTCCGGGACAGGTCGCACTAATGAAAAACTGTTTTTT.

The chain has TRBV6-4 and TRBJ1-1; TRBD1 aligns across 7 bases. J gave up 10 bases and V 4 bases, and 9 bases lay outside the gene matches. The CDR3 runs 13 residues. Germline V CDR1 and CDR2: MRHNA, SNTAGT. CDR3 nucleotide sequence: TGTGCCAGCAGTGTTGAGGGGGCGGTCGGAGCTTTCTTT. Translated: CASSVEGAVGAFF.

The chain joins TRBV28 to TRBJ1-1, with a possible D match to TRBD1 (5 bases). The CDR3 sequence is 13 residues long. V gave up 7 bases and J gave up 1 base, with 10 bases separating them. Germline lookup yields CDR1 MDHEN and CDR2 SYDVKM. The CDR3 protein is CASKGRANTEAFF. CDR3 DNA sequence: TGTGCCAGCAAAGGCAGGGCGAACACTGAAGCTTTCTTT.

There are a few counts of this clonotype. The V gene is TRBV5-1, the J gene TRBJ2-2; D remains ambiguous. The V end lost 0 bases, the J end lost 7 bases, and 10 bases lay between the germline ends. Germline V gene sequence: CDR1 SGHRS, CDR2 YFSETQ. CDR3 length: 14 amino acids. The CDR3 here is CASSLAGPNGELFF. Here the CDR3 DNA reads TGCGCCAGCAGCTTGGCCGGACCTAACGGGGAGCTGTTTTTT.

The chain has TRBV5-1 and TRBJ2-1; 9 nucleotides match TRBD2. The V gene end was trimmed by 3 bases and the J gene end by 5 bases; junction bases not matched to a gene: 9. Germline V gene sequence: CDR1 SGHRS, CDR2 YFSETQ. This CDR3 spans 16 amino acids. The CDR3 loop reads CASSSAVAGVNNEQFF. Written as DNA, the CDR3 is TGCGCCAGCAGCTCCGCTGTAGCGGGGGTAAACAATGAGCAGTTCTTC.

This rearrangement joins TRBV11-2 to TRBJ1-2; D is uncertain. The CDR3 is 15 residues long. Germline-derived CDR1 and CDR2 are SGHAT and FQNNGV. Trimming pared 3 bases from V and 7 bases from J, leaving 18 bases between. The CDR3 sequence is CASSFVDGGSVGYTF. Here the CDR3 DNA reads TGTGCCAGCAGCTTCGTGGACGGAGGTAGCGTTGGCTACACCTTC.

This clonotype was observed a few times. The rearrangement uses TRBV18 and TRBJ2-3; tentative D call: TRBD2 (6 bases). This CDR3 is built from 21 residues. Per germline, CDR1 KGHSH and CDR2 LQKENI. Trimming removed 3 bases from V and 4 bases from J, with 32 bases in between. CDR3 sequence: CASSPGARGLRVTRHADTQYF. The DNA of the CDR3 is TGTGCCAGCTCACCGGGCGCCCGGGGCCTTCGTGTGACTAGACACGCAGATACGCAGTATTTT. Together with reference TRBV18 and TRBJ2-3, the CDR3 gives the full variable domain: NAGVMQNPRHLVRRRGQEARLRCSPMKGHSHVYWYRQLPEEGLKFMVYLQKENIIDESGMPKERFSAEFPKEGPSILRIQQVVRGDSAAYFCASSPGARGLRVTRHADTQYFGPGTRLTVL.

V is TRBV12-3 or TRBV12-4 and J is TRBJ1-1; the D gene is possibly TRBD1 (5 bases). V dropped 5 bases and J dropped 1 base, with 11 bases sitting between them. The CDR3 length is 14 residues. The CDR3 bases are TGTGCCAGCAGTGGGAGACAGCCGAACACTGAAGCTTTCTTT. Its translation: CASSGRQPNTEAFF.

This clonotype was seen a handful of times. The rearrangement links TRBV6-2 or TRBV6-3 to TRBJ2-1; 8 positions agree with TRBD1. The germline V gene has CDR1 MNHEY and CDR2 SVGEGT. CDR3 length equals 18 residues. V dropped 0 bases and J dropped 8; count of bases not matched to a gene: 15. The CDR3 coding sequence is TGTGCCAGCAGTTACTCACCCCAGCGAGACAGGGGCTTCCATGAGCAGTTCTTC. Translated: CASSYSPQRDRGFHEQFF.

V gene TRBV4-1 combines with J gene TRBJ2-3; 9 bases are a match to TRBD2. V gave up 0 bases and J gave up 4 bases; unmatched junction bases: 5. The CDR3 is made up of 16 amino acids. Germline values: CDR1 MGHRA, CDR2 YSYEKL. CDR3: CASSQDPSGESDTQYF. CDR3 coding DNA: TGCGCCAGCAGCCAAGATCCTAGCGGGGAATCAGATACGCAGTATTTT.

The rearrangement links TRBV7-9 to TRBJ1-1; TRBD1 might be the D (5 bases). Deletions cut 5 bases from V and 4 bases from J, with 11 bases between. This CDR3 comprises 13 residues. CDR1 SEHNR and CDR2 FQNEAQ come from the germline V gene (reference sequence). The CDR3 spells CASSPRVPTEAFF. Written as DNA, the CDR3 is TGTGCCAGCAGCCCCAGGGTGCCCACTGAAGCTTTCTTT.

This clonotype has a handful of counts. This chain connects TRBV4-1 to TRBJ2-3; perhaps D is TRBD1 or TRBD2 (5 bases each). Trimming pared 1 base from V and 8 bases from J, leaving 7 bases between. Germline CDR1 is MGHRA and CDR2 is YSYEKL. CDR3 size: 12 residues. The CDR3 sequence: CASSQVGVTQYF. As DNA, the CDR3 is TGCGCCAGCAGCCAAGTGGGGGTTACGCAGTATTTT.

Ten or more counts support this clonotype. The chain employs TRBV9 and TRBJ2-4; 8 bases match TRBD1. CDR3 length: 17 amino acids. Germline trimming cut 0 bases from V and 0 bases from J; bases unmatched to any gene: 5. Germline values: CDR1 SGDLS, CDR2 YYNGEE. DNA for the CDR3: TGTGCCAGCAGCGTAGGGTCAGGGGGCCTAGCCAAAAACATTCAGTACTTC. As protein: CASSVGSGGLAKNIQYF.

This clonotype was recorded at least ten times. The chain joins TRBV21-1 to TRBJ2-5; TRBD1, the table's D call, was not compared with the DNA. TRBV21-1 is described as a pseudogene. The CDR3 is made up of 15 amino acids. The CDR3 loop is CASSNDTGRGETQYF. CDR3 coding DNA: TGTGCCAGCAGCAACGATACAGGAAGGGGAGAGACCCAGTACTTC.

There are a few counts of this clonotype. The chain carries TRBV6-2 or TRBV6-3 and TRBJ2-1; D is perhaps TRBD2 (6 bases). Trimming removed 2 bases from V and 3 bases from J, with 11 bases in between. This CDR3 spans 15 amino acids. Germline V gene sequence: CDR1 MNHEY, CDR2 SVGEGT. CDR3 amino acids: CASSYGTPLYNEQFF. CDR3 DNA: TGTGCCAGCAGTTACGGGACTCCCCTCTACAATGAGCAGTTCTTC.

This clonotype was detected a few times. This chain joins TRBV20-1 and TRBJ2-5; 13 bases map to TRBD2. The germline V gene has CDR1 DFQATT and CDR2 SNEGSKA (reference sequence). Trimming cost V 6 bases and J 2 bases; bases outside gene matches: 9. This CDR3 contains 16 residues. CDR3: CSATGTSGVYQETQYF. CDR3 bases: TGCAGTGCCACCGGGACTAGCGGGGTTTATCAAGAGACCCAGTACTTC.